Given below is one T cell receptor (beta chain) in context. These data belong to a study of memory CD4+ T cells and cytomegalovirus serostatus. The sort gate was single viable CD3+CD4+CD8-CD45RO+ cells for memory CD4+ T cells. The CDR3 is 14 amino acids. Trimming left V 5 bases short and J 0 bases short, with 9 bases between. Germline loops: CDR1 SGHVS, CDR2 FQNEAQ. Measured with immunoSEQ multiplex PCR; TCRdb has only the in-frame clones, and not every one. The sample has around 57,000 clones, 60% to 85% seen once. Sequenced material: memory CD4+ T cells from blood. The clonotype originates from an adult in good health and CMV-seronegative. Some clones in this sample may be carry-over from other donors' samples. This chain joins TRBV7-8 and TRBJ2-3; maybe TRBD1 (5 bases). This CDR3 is CASSPRESTDTQYF. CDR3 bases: TGTGCCAGCAGCCCCAGGGAAAGCACAGATACGCAGTATTTT. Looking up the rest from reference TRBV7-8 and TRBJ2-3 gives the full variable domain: GAGVSQSPRYKVAKRGQDVALRCDPISGHVSLFWYQQALGQGPEFLTYFQNEAQLDKSGLPSDRFFAERPEGSVSTLKIQRTQQEDSAVYLCASSPRESTDTQYFGPGTRLTVL.